This T cell receptor (beta chain) stems from a study of blood T cells in healthy people across ages. Study conclusions and caveats: Unsorted PBMC input precluded a conclusive naive versus antigen-experienced comparison. Any changes in expanded clonotypes were possibly confounded, as donor CMV status remained unknown. Measured against age, TCR beta diversity per million T cells decreased in a roughly linear manner.

Germline-derived CDR1 and CDR2 are DFQATT and SNEGSKA (reference sequence). The ends were cut back, 6 bases at V and 0 bases at J, with 17 bases in the middle. The CDR3 consists of 15 residues. This clonotype came up many times. Its antigen remains unidentified. With a J-beta primer mix and a sample-barcoded 5' primer, a second PCR ran 7 to 11 cycles. From the 5' RACE reads, TCRdb called clonotypes with MiXCR, one entry per CDR3 protein. The sample has 800,000 to 1,000,000 distinct CDR3 sequences, approximately 49% seen once; the top ten hold roughly 13%. Whenever a sample was processed, at least 7 million PBMCs were isolated.

Specimen: blood. The clonotype comes from a man aged 25-45 years in good health. The chain couples TRBV20-1 to TRBJ1-2, with D possibly TRBD1 on 5 matching bases. CDR3 bases: TGCAGTGCAAGCACGGGACGGATTTCTAACTATGGCTACACCTTC. Amino acids: CSASTGRISNYGYTF.